This TCR beta chain emerged from a study of identical twins. TCRdb used MiXCR to reprocess the 5' RACE reads, holding one entry per CDR3 protein. Counted here are about 290,000 distinct CDR3 sequences, over 8.5% occurring once; the ten biggest clones make up roughly 6.8%. This clonotype was recorded a few times. The germline V gene encodes CDR1 SGDLS and CDR2 YYNGEE. The junction had 15 bases not matched to a gene; V was cut back by 4 bases and J by 7 bases. The CDR3 contains 17 residues. The same sample was also used in a study of yellow fever vaccine responses in identical twins.

The chain employs TRBV9 and TRBJ2-1, with 9 bases lining up with TRBD2. Sequenced: CD8+ T cells sorted from blood. This TCR came from a woman aged 18-30 years in good health. Here the CDR3 DNA reads TGTGCCAGCAGCTTGGGGGGAAAGCGGGGGGTGTGGAATGAGCAGTTCTTC. Its translation: CASSLGGKRGVWNEQFF.